This T cell receptor (beta chain) derives from a study of blood T cells in healthy people across ages. Primed by a sample-barcoded 5' primer and a J-beta primer mix, a second PCR proceeded for 7 to 11 cycles. Each CDR3 protein is one row after TCRdb ran MiXCR on the 5' RACE reads. The profile shows around 1,800,000 distinct CDR3 sequences, about 39% of them singletons. This clonotype was recorded many times. V lost 6 bases to trimming and J lost 6 bases, with 15 bases between them. This CDR3 is 13 amino acids long. Germline values: CDR1 SGHTA, CDR2 FQGNSA. This clonotype was obtained from a human donor in good health. The specimen was blood. This sequence joins TRBV7-2 and TRBJ2-7; D gene ambiguous. The CDR3 DNA reads TGTGCCAGCAGTCAGACCGGGTCGGGCGAGCAGTACTTC. Translation: CASSQTGSGEQYF.